This TCR beta chain was found in a study of human CD8 memory T cell subsets. The CDR3 runs to 14 residues. The authors made TCR beta libraries using UMI-labeled 5' RACE. After re-calling the 5' RACE reads, TCRdb lists one entry per CDR3 protein, DNA absent. This sample's table has just under 7,500 distinct CDR3 sequences. This clonotype is labeled medium-sized based on frequency. The origin of this receptor is a human donor in good health. This chain uses TRBV12-3 or TRBV12-4 with TRBJ1-2; the D call of TRBD1 rests on TCRdb alone, since no DNA is present to check it. The sequenced sample was CD8+ T cells from PBMCs. The CDR3 sequence is CASTPGSIVHGYTF.